These T cell receptor beta chains were read from a single sample in a study of cytomegalovirus exposure and HLA in healthy donors. Generated by immunoSEQ multiplex PCR, the TCRdb table keeps only in-frame clones and is missing some. The sample has roughly 200,000 clones; roughly four fifths are singletons. The sample consisted of PBMCs. The source of these receptors is a woman aged 40-49 years in good health and CMV-seronegative. Each CDR3 is given without its conserved first and last residue. Size is omitted from some rows. Given values are once, few, many or a class for expanded clones.

size: -
V: TRBV4-2
J: TRBJ1-1
CDR3: ASSQQLGGPEAF

size: -
V: TRBV5-1
J: TRBJ2-3
CDR3: ASSLGTSGRTDTQY

size: -
V: TRBV30
J: TRBJ1-2
CDR3: AWSNVEGPNYGYT

size: -
V: TRBV7-9
J: TRBJ1-5
CDR3: ASSLMGAPQH

size: -
V: TRBV2
J: TRBJ2-7
CDR3: ASSDRRIGVEQY

size: -
V: TRBV7-9
J: TRBJ1-1
CDR3: ASSLPRGPNTEAF

size: -
V: TRBV19
J: TRBJ1-1
CDR3: AISRGWNTEAF

size: -
V: TRBV5-1
J: TRBJ2-1
CDR3: ASSPPRLAGVDNEQF

size: -
V: TRBV28
J: TRBJ1-1
CDR3: ASSPMNTEAF

size: -
V: TRBV5-4
J: TRBJ1-1
CDR3: ASSLAGDGEAF

size: -
V: TRBV5-1
J: TRBJ1-1
CDR3: ASSLDGRGITEAF

size: -
V: TRBV5-1
J: TRBJ2-2
CDR3: ASSSPTGVNTGELF

size: -
V: TRBV27
J: TRBJ2-3
CDR3: ASSSWLAGGGGPDTQY

size: -
V: TRBV4-1
J: TRBJ2-5
CDR3: ASSHLPGTGGAETQY

size: few
V: TRBV9
J: TRBJ2-1
CDR3: ASSTPGGQYNEQF

size: -
V: TRBV27
J: TRBJ1-4
CDR3: ASKRGQDNEKLF

size: -
V: TRBV30
J: TRBJ1-1
CDR3: AWKRSNTEAF

size: -
V: TRBV30
J: TRBJ1-1
CDR3: AWRPDSSEAF

size: -
V: TRBV6-6
J: TRBJ1-5
CDR3: ASSRDGTGNQPQH

size: few
V: TRBV5-1
J: -
CDR3: ASSLAPSGIVHEQY

size: -
V: TRBV7-2
J: TRBJ2-1
CDR3: ASKGGFEYNEQF

size: -
V: TRBV27
J: TRBJ1-6
CDR3: ASSPDRSYNSPLH

size: -
V: TRBV2
J: TRBJ2-1
CDR3: ASSDTLYNEQF

size: -
V: TRBV6-1
J: TRBJ2-5
CDR3: ASSAQGTARWEGETQY

size: -
V: TRBV5-5
J: TRBJ1-2
CDR3: ASRPTGGYGYT

size: -
V: TRBV4-2
J: TRBJ2-7
CDR3: ASSQVASATYEQY

size: -
V: TRBV5-1
J: TRBJ1-1
CDR3: ASSLASGGTEAF

size: -
V: TRBV19
J: TRBJ2-7
CDR3: ASSILPGQENYEQY

size: -
V: TRBV5-1
J: TRBJ2-5
CDR3: ASSLVLAPQETQY

size: once
V: TRBV6-4
J: TRBJ2-7
CDR3: ASRPKKVRGTYEQY

size: -
V: TRBV27
J: TRBJ1-1
CDR3: ASRAQWVGVRMAEAF

size: -
V: TRBV2
J: TRBJ1-5
CDR3: ASSLGLRRNQPQH

size: -
V: TRBV5-1
J: TRBJ2-2
CDR3: ASSSPGLEGTGELF

size: once
V: TRBV6-5
J: TRBJ2-5
CDR3: ASSLLGARETQY

size: -
V: TRBV28
J: TRBJ1-2
CDR3: ASSQARLLYGYT

size: -
V: TRBV2
J: TRBJ2-5
CDR3: ASTPRAREETQY

size: -
V: TRBV25-1
J: -
CDR3: ASSERNRGHEQY

size: -
V: TRBV5-1
J: TRBJ1-4
CDR3: ASSIGTGATNEKLF

size: -
V: TRBV5-4
J: TRBJ2-1
CDR3: ASSAHFGTSGSNEQF

size: -
V: TRBV30
J: TRBJ2-2
CDR3: ACRRQGFTGELF

size: -
V: TRBV7-2
J: TRBJ2-3
CDR3: ASSLAPSGSKADTQY

size: -
V: TRBV27
J: TRBJ2-1
CDR3: ASSREDRGLAGVLFRQF

size: -
V: TRBV29-1
J: TRBJ2-3
CDR3: SVGGLAGGSDTQY

size: -
V: TRBV5-6
J: TRBJ1-3
CDR3: ASSLSSSGNTIY

size: -
V: TRBV5-1
J: TRBJ2-5
CDR3: ASSLGGRDATQY

size: -
V: TRBV5-1
J: TRBJ1-2
CDR3: ASSRQGPRLGYT

size: few
V: TRBV6-6
J: TRBJ2-7
CDR3: ASSYLTGTGGGQY

size: once
V: TRBV19
J: TRBJ1-1
CDR3: ASRAGNTEAF

size: -
V: TRBV29-1
J: TRBJ2-1
CDR3: SGADPPNEQF

size: -
V: TRBV1
J: TRBJ2-2
CDR3: TSSRPAPNSNTGELF

size: -
V: TRBV9
J: TRBJ1-1
CDR3: ASSVEIDRACTEAF

size: -
V: TRBV12-5
J: TRBJ1-1
CDR3: ASGLVVSTLAEAF

size: -
V: TRBV27
J: TRBJ2-7
CDR3: ASSREGGPYEQY